This passage covers 30 T cell receptor beta chains from one sample sequenced in a study of technical replicates of blood from a few donors (dated by TCRdb to 2016 to 2017). The library was obtained by the immunoSEQ multiplex PCR assay. TCRdb took over this immuneACCESS table, retaining in-frame rearrangements with V and J assigned. Such tables are incomplete; in checked studies, under half of the missing clones stem from an unresolved V gene, and the remainder is unexplained. The sample includes under 50,000 clones, with 95% to 97% observed a single time. The top ten clonotypes cover around 0.38% of the sample. The sample was T cells isolated from PBMCs. All receptors come from a human donor in good health.

This chain uses TRBV6-6 with TRBJ1-5; no clear D gene. V gave up 7 bases and J gave up 1 base, with 14 bases separating them. Looked up from germline, CDR1 is MNHNY and CDR2 is SVGAGI (reference sequence). The CDR3 spans 15 residues. The CDR3 region has the DNA TGTGCCAGCACGACCAGCGCAAGAAGCAATCAGCCCCAGCATTTT. This encodes CASTTSARSNQPQHF.

This chain connects TRBV6-5 to TRBJ2-7; 11 bases line up with TRBD1. Looked up from germline, CDR1 is MNHEY and CDR2 is SVGAGI. The V segment lost 2 bases and the J segment 3 bases; nucleotides outside the gene matches: 3. This CDR3 contains 15 residues. CDR3 in amino acids: CASSYAGTGGYEQYF. In DNA form, the CDR3 reads TGTGCCAGCAGTTACGCCGGGACAGGGGGCTACGAGCAGTACTTC.

V and J are TRBV13 and TRBJ2-3; TRBD2 aligns across 12 bases. The CDR3 extends over 15 amino acids. Trimming cost V 4 bases and J 6 bases; bases outside gene matches: 5. Germline V gene sequence: CDR1 PRHDT, CDR2 FYEKMQ (reference sequence). The CDR3 coding sequence is TGTGCCAGCAGCTCGACTAGCGGGAGTTCCGATACGCAGTATTTT. Its translation is CASSSTSGSSDTQYF.

V is TRBV30 and J is TRBJ2-7, with D maybe TRBD1 (5 bases). The CDR3 consists of 11 residues. CDR1 and CDR2 (germline): GTSNPN, SVGIG (reference sequence). The CDR3 DNA reads as TGTGCTTGGGGCGCAGGTTACGAGCAGTACTTC. It yields the protein CAWGAGYEQYF.

The chain carries TRBV27 and TRBJ2-3; 9 bases align to TRBD2. Germline V gene data show CDR1 as MNHEY and CDR2 as SMNVEV (reference sequence). This CDR3 contains 19 residues. V was pared by 4 bases and J by 3 bases, with 17 bases of the junction left unmatched. Here the CDR3 DNA reads TGTGCCAGCAGTTCAGAGAATAAGCGGGAGGAAGTACGGACAGATACGCAGTATTTT. Encoded protein: CASSSENKREEVRTDTQYF.

The V gene is TRBV28, the J gene TRBJ1-5, with D hard to call. The germline V gene has CDR1 MDHEN and CDR2 SYDVKM. The length of the CDR3 is 12 residues. The germline V and J ends were trimmed by 7 bases and 3 bases, with 7 bases remaining between them. The CDR3 sequence: CASKLVNQPQHF. The CDR3 nucleotides read TGTGCCAGCAAATTAGTCAATCAGCCCCAGCATTTT.

J is TRBJ2-7 and V is TRBV18; D gene uncertain. The V end lost 2 bases, the J end lost 1 base, and 6 bases lay between the germline ends. This CDR3 contains 13 residues. CDR1 and CDR2 from the germline V gene are KGHSH and LQKENI. CDR3 amino acids: CASSPVSSYEQYF. The CDR3 DNA reads TGTGCCAGCTCACCAGTTTCATCCTACGAGCAGTACTTC.

The J gene is TRBJ2-7, the V gene TRBV28; the match to TRBD1 covers 9 bases. Looked up from germline, CDR1 is MDHEN and CDR2 is SYDVKM. The length of the CDR3 is 13 residues. V shed 4 bases and J 4 bases; nucleotides not matched to a gene: 2. CDR3 coding DNA: TGTGCCAGCAGTTCCGGGACAGGGTACGAGCAGTACTTC. Protein product: CASSSGTGYEQYF.

This sequence joins TRBV30 and TRBJ2-1, with 13 bases matching TRBD2. CDR3 size: 15 residues. The junction had 5 bases not matched to a gene; V was cut back by 3 bases and J by 6 bases. Germline assignment: CDR1 GTSNPN and CDR2 SVGIG (reference sequence). The CDR3 nucleotides are TGTGCCTGGAGCCCGGGACTAGCGGGATTCAATGAGCAGTTCTTC. It encodes CAWSPGLAGFNEQFF.

The CDR3 reads CASGLVVDAGRQETQYF. The CDR3 nucleotides read TGTGCTAGTGGTTTGGTGGTGGACGCCGGGAGACAAGAGACCCAGTACTTC. The chain joins TRBV12-5 to TRBJ2-5; maybe TRBD2 (6 bases). The V and J ends lost 0 bases and 2 bases respectively, with 16 bases between them. Germline assignment: CDR1 LGHNT and CDR2 FRNRAP. This CDR3 spans 17 amino acids.

This sequence joins TRBV5-1 and TRBJ2-1; 7 positions match TRBD2. The CDR3 runs 15 residues. CDR1 is SGHRS and CDR2 is YFSETQ in the germline V gene. V dropped 1 base and J dropped 8; count of bases not matched to a gene: 9. For the CDR3, the DNA is TGCGCCAGCAGCTTGTGGGGGGGGATCTCCGATGAGCAGTTCTTC. Amino acid sequence: CASSLWGGISDEQFF.

The chain is built from TRBV4-1 and TRBJ2-5; 7 positions agree with TRBD2. The germline V gene has CDR1 MGHRA and CDR2 YSYEKL. V gave up 0 bases and J gave up 4 bases; unmatched junction bases: 14. The CDR3 runs 18 residues. The CDR3 loop is CASSQDISGWLLGETQYF. Written as DNA, the CDR3 is TGCGCCAGCAGCCAAGATATTAGCGGGTGGTTATTGGGAGAGACCCAGTACTTC.

The V call is TRBV5-1, the J call TRBJ1-2; no clear D. This CDR3 comprises 12 residues. V was cut by 4 bases and J by 7 bases, with 11 bases left in between. CDR1 and CDR2 (germline): SGHRS, YFSETQ. The CDR3 is CASSLGGVGYTF. The CDR3 nucleotides read TGCGCCAGCAGCCTTGGCGGGGTTGGCTACACCTTC.

The rearrangement uses TRBV5-1 and TRBJ2-3; no reliable D call. The germline V gene has CDR1 SGHRS and CDR2 YFSETQ. The ends were cut back, 0 bases at V and 0 bases at J, with 8 bases in the middle. The CDR3 runs to 15 residues. Here the CDR3 reads CASSLEAPSTDTQYF. Here the CDR3 DNA reads TGCGCCAGCAGCTTGGAAGCCCCTAGCACAGATACGCAGTATTTT.

The chain joins TRBV5-1 to TRBJ1-2, with 7 bases that match TRBD1. V was pared by 2 bases and J by 0 bases, with 4 bases of the junction left unmatched. Per the germline V gene, CDR1 is SGHRS and CDR2 is YFSETQ. This CDR3 has 15 residues. The CDR3 here is CASSLGQVSNYGYTF. CDR3 DNA: TGCGCCAGCAGCTTAGGACAGGTTTCTAACTATGGCTACACCTTC.

For the CDR3, the DNA is TGTGCCAGCAGTTTTAGGGGGGGACCCTACGAGCAGTACTTC. Translation: CASSFRGGPYEQYF. V is TRBV6-5 and J is TRBJ2-7; a weak D match, TRBD2 (7 bases). The CDR3 length is 14 residues. In germline, CDR1 is MNHEY, CDR2 SVGAGI. Deletions cut 4 bases from V and 2 bases from J, with 12 bases between.

In its sample, this clone was seen once. The chain is built from TRBV10-1 and TRBJ2-3; D possibly corresponds to TRBD2 (5 bases). This CDR3 comprises 15 residues. The V gene's germline CDR1 is WNHNN and CDR2 SYGVQD (reference sequence). The V end lost 3 bases, the J end lost 9 bases, and 19 bases lay between the germline ends. CDR3 coding DNA: TGCGCCAGCAGTGATGGCCGCAACCCTAGGGAGACGCAGTATTTT. Protein product: CASSDGRNPRETQYF.

The chain links TRBV7-9 to TRBJ1-2; 7 nucleotides agree with TRBD1. J was trimmed by 7 bases and V by 2 bases; bases with no gene match: 16. CDR3 size: 17 residues. Germline V gene sequence: CDR1 SEHNR, CDR2 FQNEAQ (reference sequence). CDR3 protein: CASSLRFGDSRLSGYTF. The CDR3 DNA sequence: TGTGCCAGCAGCTTAAGGTTTGGGGACAGCCGGCTCAGTGGCTACACCTTC.

J is TRBJ2-7 and V is TRBV19; D is unclear. Germline lookup yields CDR1 LNHDA and CDR2 SQIVND (reference sequence). The CDR3 totals 14 residues. Trimming cost V 4 bases and J 3 bases, with 13 bases left between them. CDR3 residues: CASSTRGLDYEQYF. Here the CDR3 DNA reads TGTGCCAGTAGTACCCGCGGATTAGACTACGAGCAGTACTTC.

The rearrangement joins TRBV28 to TRBJ2-2; D is unclear. Trimming left V 4 bases short and J 3 bases short, with 3 bases between. CDR1 and CDR2 (germline): MDHEN, SYDVKM. This CDR3 is built from 12 residues. The CDR3 loop reads CASSYYTGELFF. The CDR3 DNA follows: TGTGCCAGCAGTTACTACACCGGGGAGCTGTTTTTT.

J is TRBJ2-7 and V is TRBV7-2, with 7 bases aligning to TRBD2. V was clipped by 1 base and J by 3 bases; unmatched bases: 6. Germline values: CDR1 SGHTA, CDR2 FQGNSA. This CDR3 has 15 amino acids. CDR3 coding DNA: TGTGCCAGCAGCTTAGATTCGGGGGGATTCTACGAGCAGTACTTC. Its translation: CASSLDSGGFYEQYF.

V and J are TRBV27 and TRBJ2-3; a possible D gene is TRBD2 (6 bases). Germline CDR1 and CDR2: MNHEY and SMNVEV (reference sequence). The V end lost 2 bases, the J end lost 3 bases, and 12 bases lay between the germline ends. CDR3 size: 15 residues. The CDR3 here is CASSLAGLGTDTQYF. The CDR3 DNA reads TGTGCCAGCAGTTTAGCGGGATTGGGGACAGATACGCAGTATTTT.

CDR3 nucleotides: TGTGCCAGCAGTGCCCCCCAGGGCTTCGATACGCAGTATTTT. Protein: CASSAPQGFDTQYF. V usage is TRBV28 and J usage is TRBJ2-3; a possible D gene is TRBD1 (5 bases). Germline V gene lookup returns CDR1 MDHEN and CDR2 SYDVKM. The V end lost 5 bases, the J end lost 6 bases, and 15 bases lay between the germline ends. The CDR3 has 14 amino acids.

The chain links TRBV7-9 to TRBJ2-7; no clear D. The length of the CDR3 is 12 residues. Germline assignment: CDR1 SEHNR and CDR2 FQNEAQ (reference sequence). V lost 1 base and J lost 5, with 6 bases in between. This CDR3 reads CASSLGPDEQYF. CDR3 coding DNA: TGTGCCAGCAGCTTAGGTCCCGACGAGCAGTACTTC.

The chain combines TRBV11-2 with TRBJ2-7, with D tentatively TRBD1 (6 bases). This CDR3 has 14 residues. Trimming cost V 0 bases and J 3 bases, with 9 bases left between them. CDR1 and CDR2 from the germline V gene are SGHAT and FQNNGV. CDR3 nucleotides: TGTGCCAGCAGCTTAGACGGACAGAGCTACGAGCAGTACTTC. This translates into CASSLDGQSYEQYF.

This chain links TRBV19 with TRBJ2-3; the match to TRBD2 covers 7 bases. The V segment lost 4 bases and the J segment 1 base; nucleotides outside the gene matches: 8. Germline V gene sequence: CDR1 LNHDA, CDR2 SQIVND (reference sequence). The CDR3 is 16 amino acids. In DNA form, the CDR3 reads TGTGCCAGTAGTAACTTTGGCCGGGGGGGCACAGATACGCAGTATTTT. Translating gives CASSNFGRGGTDTQYF.

The rearrangement joins TRBV4-3 to TRBJ2-3; tentatively, D is TRBD2 (5 bases). Per germline, CDR1 LGHNA and CDR2 YSLEER. CDR3 size: 14 residues. The V end was cut by 4 bases, the J end by 8 bases, with 16 bases between. The CDR3 protein is CASSRESGLGTQYF. CDR3 nucleotide sequence: TGCGCCAGCAGCCGTGAAAGCGGATTAGGTACGCAGTATTTT.

The chain has TRBV11-1 and TRBJ2-2; maybe TRBD2 (6 bases). Deletions cut 2 bases from V and 5 bases from J, with 21 bases between. CDR3 length equals 18 residues. Germline CDR1 reads SGHAT; CDR2 reads FQDESV (reference sequence). Written as DNA, the CDR3 is TGTGCCAGCAGCTTATTGGTGTACGGGAGTTCAGGTACCGGGGAGCTGTTTTTT. Its translation: CASSLLVYGSSGTGELFF.

The chain has TRBV28 and TRBJ2-5; 9 positions match TRBD1. Per the germline V gene, CDR1 is MDHEN and CDR2 is SYDVKM. This CDR3 is 15 amino acids long. The V segment lost 11 bases and the J segment 5 bases; nucleotides outside the gene matches: 15. This CDR3 reads CAAGIGTGRMETQYF. In DNA, the CDR3 is TGTGCCGCGGGGATAGGGACAGGGAGGATGGAGACCCAGTACTTC.

CDR3 coding DNA: TGTGCCAGCAGCGACGCCTTACTAGCGGGAGGTTACAATGAGCAGTTCTTC. Translation: CASSDALLAGGYNEQFF. The J gene is TRBJ2-1, the V gene TRBV9; 12 bases are a match to TRBD2. CDR1 and CDR2 (germline): SGDLS, YYNGEE. V shed 3 bases, J shed 4 bases, and the junction held 8 bases outside the gene matches. The CDR3 runs to 17 residues.